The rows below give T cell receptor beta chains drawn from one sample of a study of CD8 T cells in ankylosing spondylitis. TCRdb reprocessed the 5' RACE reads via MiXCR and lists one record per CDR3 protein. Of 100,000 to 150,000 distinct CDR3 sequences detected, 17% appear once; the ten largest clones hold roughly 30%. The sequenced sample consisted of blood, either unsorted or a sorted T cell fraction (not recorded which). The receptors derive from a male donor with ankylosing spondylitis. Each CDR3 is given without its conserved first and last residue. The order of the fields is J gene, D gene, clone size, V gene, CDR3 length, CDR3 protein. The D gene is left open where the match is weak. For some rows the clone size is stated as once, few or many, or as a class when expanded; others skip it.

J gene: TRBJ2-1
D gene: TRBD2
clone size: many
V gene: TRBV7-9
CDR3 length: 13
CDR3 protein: ASSSTSGRENEQF

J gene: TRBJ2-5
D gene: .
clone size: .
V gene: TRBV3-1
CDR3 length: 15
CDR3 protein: ASSQEFPTGGGETQY

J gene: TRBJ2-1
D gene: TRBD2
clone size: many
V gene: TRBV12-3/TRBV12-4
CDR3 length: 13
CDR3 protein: ASRNQGLAGDEQF

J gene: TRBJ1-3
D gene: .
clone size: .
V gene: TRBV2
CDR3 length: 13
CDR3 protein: ASSEASGPGNTIY

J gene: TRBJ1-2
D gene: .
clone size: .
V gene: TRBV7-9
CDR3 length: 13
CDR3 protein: ASSLGQGSVSGYT

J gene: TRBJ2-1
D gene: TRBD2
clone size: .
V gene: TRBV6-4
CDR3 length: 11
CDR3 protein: ASSDGTSNEQF

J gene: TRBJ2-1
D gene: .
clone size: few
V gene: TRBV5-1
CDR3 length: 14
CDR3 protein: ASSSDGASTYNEQF

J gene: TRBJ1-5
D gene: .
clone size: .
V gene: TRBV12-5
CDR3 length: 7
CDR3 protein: ASGFPQH

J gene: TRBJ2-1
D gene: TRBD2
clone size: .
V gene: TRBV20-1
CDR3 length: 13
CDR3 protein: SAIGTSGAYNEQF

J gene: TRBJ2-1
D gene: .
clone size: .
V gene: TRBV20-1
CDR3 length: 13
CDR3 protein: SATSFGGGSREQF

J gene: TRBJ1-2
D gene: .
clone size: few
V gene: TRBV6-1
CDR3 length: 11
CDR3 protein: ASSQARRDGYT

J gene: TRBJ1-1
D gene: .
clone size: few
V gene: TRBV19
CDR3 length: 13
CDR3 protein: ASNPRRQDDTEAF

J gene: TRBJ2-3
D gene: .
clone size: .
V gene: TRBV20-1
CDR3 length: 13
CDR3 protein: SARDPPGRGDTQY

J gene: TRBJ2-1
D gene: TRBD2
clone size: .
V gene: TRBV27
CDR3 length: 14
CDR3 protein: ASSETGLALYNEQF

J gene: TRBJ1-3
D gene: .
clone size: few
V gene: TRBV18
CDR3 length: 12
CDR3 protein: ASSPLTMLDTIY

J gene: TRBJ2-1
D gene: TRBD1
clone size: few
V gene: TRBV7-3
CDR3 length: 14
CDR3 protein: ASSLLGQGPYNEQF

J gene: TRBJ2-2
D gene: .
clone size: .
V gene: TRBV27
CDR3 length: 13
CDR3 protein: ASSFRGWNTGELF

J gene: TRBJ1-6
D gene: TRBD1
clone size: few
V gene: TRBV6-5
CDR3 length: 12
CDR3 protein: ASSSRTGNSPLH

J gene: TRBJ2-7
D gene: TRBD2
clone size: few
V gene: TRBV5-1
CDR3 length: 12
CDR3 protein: ASTGLAGGHEQY

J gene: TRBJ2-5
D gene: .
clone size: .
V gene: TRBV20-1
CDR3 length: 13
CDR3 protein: SARDPGEYQETQY

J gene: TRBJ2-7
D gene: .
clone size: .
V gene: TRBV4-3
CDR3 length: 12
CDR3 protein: ASSQDDGTYEQY

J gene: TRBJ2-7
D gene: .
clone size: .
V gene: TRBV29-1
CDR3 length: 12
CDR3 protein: SVESVWGSNEQY